One sample yielded the 2 T cell receptor beta chains listed below, sequenced in a study of T cell responses to AZD1222 COVID-19 vaccine. Some clones are missing from TCRdb's copy, which holds only in-frame ones; the method was immunoSEQ multiplex PCR. The repertoire holds roughly 150,000 clones, with approximately 90% as singletons. The specimen comprised peripheral blood, sampled on day 0 of AZD1222 vaccination. The receptor source for this set is an adult in good health.

The chain is built from TRBV6-5 and TRBJ2-6; TRBD1 is a possible D gene (6 bases). CDR3 length: 16 residues. In germline, CDR1 is MNHEY, CDR2 SVGAGI. V lost 1 base and J 1 base, leaving 8 bases between the germline ends. CDR3 protein: CASSYLQGSGANVLTF. CDR3 in DNA: TGTGCCAGCAGTTACTTGCAGGGGTCTGGGGCCAACGTCCTGACTTTC.

The V and J genes are TRBV18 and TRBJ2-3; TRBD2 matches at 11 bases. Germline V gene lookup returns CDR1 KGHSH and CDR2 LQKENI. J lost 3 bases, V lost 2 bases, and 10 bases had no gene match. This CDR3 comprises 18 residues. This CDR3 is CASSPSRVGLAETDTQYF. The DNA of the CDR3 is TGTGCCAGCTCACCATCCAGGGTGGGACTAGCGGAGACAGATACGCAGTATTTT.